This T cell receptor (beta chain) appears in the sequencing data of a study of T cell responses to AZD1222 COVID-19 vaccine. Sequencing used immunoSEQ multiplex PCR; TCRdb keeps in-frame clones, though not all of them. The sample comprises 80,000 to 90,000 clones, under 95% of which are singletons, and roughly 5.2% rests with the top ten. CDR1 is GTSNPN, CDR2 SVGIG, per germline (reference sequence). This CDR3 comprises 12 residues. The V and J ends lost 4 bases and 1 base respectively, with 4 bases between them. This sequence originates from an adult in good health. The V and J genes are TRBV30 and TRBJ2-2; no clear D. The material sequenced was peripheral blood, taken on day 0 of AZD1222 vaccination. DNA of the CDR3: TGTGCCTGGACGCAGAACACCGGGGAGCTGTTTTTT. It yields the protein CAWTQNTGELFF.